The 30 T cell receptor beta chains listed next were all sequenced from one sample in a study of OX40 agonist ivuxolimab in advanced cancers. The library was obtained by the immunoSEQ multiplex PCR assay. Not all clones reach the TCRdb copy of this immuneACCESS table, which keeps in-frame sequences only. Checked studies attribute under half of the gap to unresolved V genes and leave the rest unexplained. Recorded for this sample are tens of thousands of clones; 65% to 90% of them occurred a single time. Together, the top ten hold about 0.6% of the sample. The sequencing here drew on CD4+ or CD8+ T cells sorted from blood, taken in a trial of the OX40 agonist ivuxolimab. The receptors here all came from an adult with an advanced solid tumor such as melanoma, head and neck, liver or kidney cancer.

The rearrangement uses TRBV25-1 and TRBJ2-2; D is unclear. V was trimmed by 4 bases and J by 7 bases, leaving 13 bases between them. This CDR3 is 14 amino acids long. The germline gives CDR1 MGHDK, CDR2 SYGVNS. The CDR3 sequence: CASSVDTYIGELFF. The CDR3 DNA reads TGTGCCAGCAGTGTCGACACGTACATCGGGGAGCTGTTTTTT.

V is TRBV29-1 and J is TRBJ2-2; TRBD1 agrees at 9 bases. CDR3 length equals 15 residues. CDR1 is SQVTM, CDR2 ANQGSEA, per germline. V lost 6 bases to trimming and J lost 4 bases; unmatched junction nucleotides: 9. CDR3 sequence reads: CSVKTGTGPTGELFF. The CDR3 nucleotides read TGCAGCGTCAAAACCGGGACAGGGCCCACCGGGGAGCTGTTTTTT.

The V and J genes are TRBV2 and TRBJ2-3; tentatively, D is TRBD1 (6 bases). V lost 6 bases and J lost 3, with 13 bases in between. The CDR3 has 14 residues. The germline CDR1 and CDR2 sequences are SNHLY and FYNNEI. The DNA of the CDR3 is TGTGCCAGCAGCCCTCTGGGGGCGACAGATACGCAGTATTTT. Its protein is CASSPLGATDTQYF.

The chain carries TRBV5-8 and TRBJ1-1, with D unclear. The CDR3 is made up of 18 amino acids. V lost 2 bases, J lost 0 bases, and 20 bases lay in between. Germline V lookup: CDR1 SGHTS, CDR2 YDEGEE. The DNA for the CDR3 is TGTGCCAGCAGCTTCGGAGGTCGGGCCGGAAACATGAACACTGAAGCTTTCTTT. This codes for CASSFGGRAGNMNTEAFF.

V gene TRBV2 combines with J gene TRBJ2-5; D unclear. The CDR3 contains 12 residues. Trimming removed 6 bases from V and 4 bases from J, with 9 bases in between. In germline, CDR1 is SNHLY, CDR2 FYNNEI. CDR3 sequence (DNA): TGTGCCAGCAGAAATATGGGAGAGACCCAGTACTTC. As protein: CASRNMGETQYF.

The V and J genes are TRBV6-1 and TRBJ1-2; D unclear. The germline V gene has CDR1 MNHNS and CDR2 SASEGT. The CDR3 length is 12 residues. V dropped 1 base and J dropped 4 bases, with 4 bases sitting between them. This CDR3 is CASSEGGYGYTF. CDR3 in DNA: TGTGCCAGCAGTGAAGGGGGCTATGGCTACACCTTC.

This clone was detected once. The V and J genes are TRBV7-9 and TRBJ2-7; the match to TRBD2 covers 8 bases. There are 13 residues in the CDR3. Germline V gives CDR1 SEHNR, CDR2 FQNEAQ (reference sequence). The ends lost 5 bases at V and 5 bases at J; junction bases unmatched: 5. The CDR3 DNA follows: TGTGCCAGCAGCCCGGGGGGGACCGACGAGCAGTACTTC. It is translated as CASSPGGTDEQYF.

This chain uses TRBV5-6 with TRBJ1-2; maybe TRBD1 (5 bases). Germline values: CDR1 SGHDT, CDR2 YYEEEE. This CDR3 comprises 14 residues. V was cut by 0 bases and J by 5 bases, with 11 bases left in between. The CDR3 sequence: CASSLEGTGYGYTF. The DNA of the CDR3 is TGTGCCAGCAGCTTGGAGGGGACTGGATATGGCTACACCTTC.

The CDR3 coding sequence is TGTGCCAGCTCACCGGAAATAGGGGGCAATGGCTACACCTTC. As protein: CASSPEIGGNGYTF. The chain has TRBV18 and TRBJ1-2; 7 bases are a match to TRBD1. The CDR3 runs to 14 residues. V shed 3 bases and J 6 bases; nucleotides not matched to a gene: 7. CDR1 is KGHSH, CDR2 LQKENI, per germline.

In its sample, this clone was seen a few times. J is TRBJ2-3 and V is TRBV11-2; D gene unclear. V gave up 5 bases and J gave up 0 bases, with 15 bases separating them. The germline V gene encodes CDR1 SGHAT and CDR2 FQNNGV. The CDR3 is 16 amino acids. For the CDR3, the DNA is TGTGCCAGCAGCGCATCCCTCGGGCAGAGCACAGATACGCAGTATTTT. Its translation is CASSASLGQSTDTQYF.

The chain joins TRBV15 to TRBJ2-1; TRBD2 agrees at 8 bases. The junction had 14 bases not matched to a gene; V was cut back by 3 bases and J by 7 bases. The V gene's germline CDR1 is LNHNV and CDR2 YYDKDF (reference sequence). The CDR3 is 17 residues long. The CDR3 sequence: CATSRSNGGAVWNEQFF. The CDR3 DNA reads TGTGCCACCAGCAGGTCGAACGGGGGGGCCGTTTGGAATGAGCAGTTCTTC.

The chain combines TRBV5-1 with TRBJ1-2; D uncertain. V lost 4 bases to trimming and J lost 4 bases, with 23 bases between them. The CDR3 contains 17 residues. Germline-derived CDR1 and CDR2 are SGHRS and YFSETQ. This CDR3 reads CASSLPSAEGVGYGYTF. Written as DNA, the CDR3 is TGCGCCAGCAGCCTCCCGTCGGCAGAAGGAGTCGGCTATGGCTACACCTTC.

This chain uses TRBV5-1 with TRBJ1-3, with 11 bases aligning to TRBD1. CDR1 SGHRS and CDR2 YFSETQ come from the germline V gene. Unmatched junction bases numbered 15, after V lost 4 bases and J lost 3 bases. This CDR3 comprises 19 residues. The CDR3 here is CASSGGQGDPLISGNTIYF. For the CDR3, the DNA is TGCGCCAGCAGCGGGGGACAGGGGGACCCTTTAATCAGTGGAAACACCATATATTTT.

V is TRBV5-1 and J is TRBJ2-5, with D possibly matching TRBD2 (5 bases). The J call may be wrong; the DNA end is better matched by TRBJ2-7. Germline CDR1 and CDR2: SGHRS and YFSETQ. This CDR3 has 15 amino acids. CDR3 DNA: TGCGCCAGCAGCTTGGGCGGACTCGACTCCTACGAGCAGTACTTC. Protein product: CASSLGGLDSYEQYF.

The chain carries TRBV18 and TRBJ2-5; no definite D call. V dropped 3 bases and J dropped 2 bases, with 7 bases sitting between them. CDR1 is KGHSH, CDR2 LQKENI, per germline. This CDR3 is 13 amino acids long. In DNA form, the CDR3 reads TGTGCCAGCTCACCGCCTAGTCAAGAGACCCAGTACTTC. This gives the protein CASSPPSQETQYF.

The V and J genes are TRBV7-9 and TRBJ2-1; possible D gene TRBD2, 5 bases. Per germline, CDR1 SEHNR and CDR2 FQNEAQ (reference sequence). The V end lost 2 bases, the J end lost 4 bases, and 15 bases lay between the germline ends. This CDR3 comprises 16 residues. CDR3 in amino acids: CASSLYRGRGYNEQFF. CDR3 sequence (DNA): TGTGCCAGCAGCTTATATCGCGGGCGAGGATACAATGAGCAGTTCTTC.

The chain joins TRBV7-2 to TRBJ1-5; D gene unclear. This CDR3 spans 15 amino acids. With 0 bases removed from V and 7 bases from J, the gap between germline ends came to 13 bases. CDR1 is SGHTA, CDR2 FQGNSA, per germline. CDR3 residues: CASSLASRAGQPQHF. The CDR3 DNA reads as TGTGCCAGCAGCTTAGCCAGCCGAGCCGGGCAGCCCCAGCATTTT. Full variable domain (rest looked up from reference TRBV7-2 and TRBJ1-5): GAGVSQSPSNKVTEKGKDVELRCDPISGHTALYWYRQSLGQGLEFLIYFQGNSAPDKSGLPSDRFSAERTGGSVSTLTIQRTQQEDSAVYLCASSLASRAGQPQHFGDGTRLSIL.

The chain uses TRBV7-2 and TRBJ2-3; D unclear. This CDR3 region has 12 residues. With 7 bases removed from V and 2 bases from J, the gap between germline ends came to 7 bases. CDR1 is SGHTA and CDR2 is FQGNSA in the germline V gene. CDR3 nucleotides: TGTGCCAGCAACTCGGACACAGATACGCAGTATTTT. Protein: CASNSDTDTQYF.

V usage is TRBV19 and J usage is TRBJ2-2; tentative D call: TRBD1 (6 bases). Germline assignment: CDR1 LNHDA and CDR2 SQIVND (reference sequence). The V end was cut by 6 bases, the J end by 0 bases, with 17 bases between. CDR3 length equals 17 residues. CDR3 nucleotides: TGTGCCAGTAGCTTTATCGCCGGGACAACGAACACCGGGGAGCTGTTTTTT. Translated, it gives CASSFIAGTTNTGELFF.

The chain has TRBV5-4 and TRBJ2-7; 7 nucleotides align to TRBD2. Trimming cost V 0 bases and J 4 bases; bases outside gene matches: 13. The CDR3 runs to 17 residues. Germline CDR1 reads SGHNT; CDR2 reads YYREEE (reference sequence). The CDR3 is CASSLEAGRGVSYEQYF. The CDR3, as DNA: TGTGCCAGCAGCTTGGAGGCGGGTCGGGGGGTGAGTTACGAGCAGTACTTC.

This chain connects TRBV29-1 to TRBJ2-5, with unresolved D. The CDR3 covers 11 residues. Per the germline V gene, CDR1 is SQVTM and CDR2 is ANQGSEA. Trimming removed 7 bases at V and 5 bases at J, with 11 bases between. The CDR3 DNA reads TGCAGCGGGGTGATTTTTGAGACCCAGTACTTC. This codes for CSGVIFETQYF.

The gene calls are TRBV30 and TRBJ2-1; 14 positions agree with TRBD2. Germline assignment: CDR1 GTSNPN and CDR2 SVGIG (reference sequence). The CDR3 spans 18 residues. V was clipped by 4 bases and J by 4 bases; unmatched bases: 12. CDR3 in amino acids: CAWNAPGLAGGTYNEQFF. CDR3 nucleotide sequence: TGTGCCTGGAACGCCCCCGGACTAGCGGGGGGCACGTACAATGAGCAGTTCTTC.

CDR3 in amino acids: CASSAIRGDTEAFF. CDR3 DNA: TGTGCCAGCAGCGCGATCAGGGGAGACACTGAAGCTTTCTTT. V usage is TRBV9 and J usage is TRBJ1-1, with a tentative D call TRBD1 (6 bases). CDR1 SGDLS and CDR2 YYNGEE come from the germline V gene. V lost 3 bases and J lost 3, with 12 bases in between. The CDR3 has 14 residues.

The rearrangement joins TRBV27 to TRBJ1-2; D gene ambiguous. The CDR3 sequence is 13 residues long. The germline V gene has CDR1 MNHEY and CDR2 SMNVEV (reference sequence). Between the trimmed V and J ends, which lost 7 bases and 7 bases, there was a span of 16 bases. The CDR3 protein is CASTKDRAAGYTF. The CDR3, as DNA: TGTGCCAGCACGAAAGACCGGGCTGCTGGCTACACCTTC.

This chain connects TRBV9 to TRBJ1-2, with TRBD1 matching over 8 bases. V lost 0 bases, J lost 1 base, and 2 bases stayed unmatched. The germline CDR1 and CDR2 sequences are SGDLS and YYNGEE. The CDR3 contains 15 residues. CDR3 in DNA: TGTGCCAGCAGCGTAGGACAGGGGTTTAACTATGGCTACACCTTC. It yields the protein CASSVGQGFNYGYTF.

The CDR3 DNA sequence: TGCAGCGTTGGTAGGGGCCTAAACACCGGGGAGCTGTTTTTT. Protein sequence: CSVGRGLNTGELFF. The chain is built from TRBV29-1 and TRBJ2-2, with D perhaps matching TRBD1 (5 bases). The CDR3 has 14 residues. Per the germline V gene, CDR1 is SQVTM and CDR2 is ANQGSEA. V was clipped by 4 bases and J by 2 bases, with 11 bases between them.

The gene calls are TRBV11-1 and TRBJ2-2; no reliable D call. In germline, CDR1 is SGHAT, CDR2 FQDESV (reference sequence). This CDR3 region has 13 residues. Trimming shortened V by 2 bases and J by 5 bases, and 6 bases separated the two germline ends. The CDR3 loop is CASSLRTTGELFF. The CDR3 DNA sequence: TGTGCCAGCAGCTTACGGACGACCGGGGAGCTGTTTTTT.

V and J are TRBV12-5 and TRBJ2-6; 7 bases fit TRBD1. The CDR3 is 18 residues long. The trim removed 5 bases at V and 0 bases at J, leaving 10 bases unmatched. CDR1 is LGHNT and CDR2 is FRNRAP in the germline V gene. In DNA, the CDR3 is TGTGCTAGTGGTCCCACCGGACAGGCGATCTCTGGGGCCAACGTCCTGACTTTC. It is translated as CASGPTGQAISGANVLTF.

This clone was seen more than once but under ten times. V gene TRBV5-6 combines with J gene TRBJ2-1; weak D call: TRBD2 (8 bases). The CDR3 loop spans 19 amino acids. V lost 2 bases, J lost 1 base, and 22 bases lay in between. The germline CDR1 and CDR2 sequences are SGHDT and YYEEEE. The CDR3 spells CASSFGLAGGRGSYNEQFF. CDR3 in DNA: TGTGCCAGCAGCTTTGGGCTAGCGGGCGGCAGGGGGTCCTACAATGAGCAGTTCTTC.

The gene calls are TRBV5-4 and TRBJ1-2; 8 bases align to TRBD1. Germline assignment: CDR1 SGHNT and CDR2 YYREEE (reference sequence). The V gene end was trimmed by 4 bases and the J gene end by 4 bases; junction bases not matched to a gene: 12. The CDR3 consists of 16 residues. The CDR3 DNA follows: TGTGCCAGCAGCCGCCCTACAGGGGGAGTAAGCTATGGCTACACCTTC. This translates into CASSRPTGGVSYGYTF.